What follows are 5 T cell receptor beta chains derived from one specimen sequenced in a study of shared clonotypes between healthy human individuals. The protocol was immunoSEQ multiplex PCR, while the TCRdb copy is restricted to in-frame clones and leaves out a portion. Of 2 million to 2.5 million clones listed, almost 96% were seen once; the top ten hold roughly 0.13%. The specimen sequenced was naive CD4+ T cells sorted from blood. Subset of the sample: CD45RA+ positively selected. Receptors were obtained from a young man in good health.

The chain uses TRBV5-6 and TRBJ2-7, with D perhaps TRBD1 (5 bases). The germline V gene has CDR1 SGHDT and CDR2 YYEEEE. This CDR3 comprises 14 residues. V lost 4 bases and J 2 bases, leaving 13 bases between the germline ends. The CDR3 loop is CASSRQSPPYEQYF. DNA for the CDR3: TGTGCCAGCAGCAGACAGTCGCCGCCCTACGAGCAGTACTTC.

The chain employs TRBV19 and TRBJ1-2, with a possible D match to TRBD1 (5 bases). The germline CDR1 and CDR2 sequences are LNHDA and SQIVND (reference sequence). Trimming shortened V by 3 bases and J by 4 bases, and 12 bases separated the two germline ends. The CDR3 covers 14 residues. The CDR3 nucleotides are TGTGCCAGTAGTATGGGGGTACGGGGCTATGGCTACACCTTC. Its protein product is CASSMGVRGYGYTF.

The chain carries TRBV2 and TRBJ2-7; the D is unclear. Trimming left V 7 bases short and J 2 bases short, with 9 bases between. This CDR3 is built from 12 residues. Germline V gene data show CDR1 as SNHLY and CDR2 as FYNNEI. CDR3 sequence: CASKRLTYEQYF. In nucleotides, the CDR3 is TGTGCCAGCAAACGCTTAACCTACGAGCAGTACTTC.

This chain joins TRBV2 and TRBJ1-5; 9 bases map to TRBD1. The CDR3 loop spans 15 amino acids. Germline V gene data show CDR1 as SNHLY and CDR2 as FYNNEI. V shed 7 bases, J shed 3 bases, and the junction held 7 bases outside the gene matches. CDR3 amino acids: CASNLQGAFNQPQHF. The CDR3 DNA reads TGTGCCAGCAATCTACAGGGGGCCTTCAATCAGCCCCAGCATTTT.

The rearrangement uses TRBV27 and TRBJ1-3; a possible D gene is TRBD1 (6 bases). The CDR3 loop spans 15 amino acids. The V end lost 7 bases, the J end lost 2 bases, and 15 bases lay between the germline ends. The V gene's germline CDR1 is MNHEY and CDR2 SMNVEV (reference sequence). CDR3 nucleotides: TGTGCCAGCAAAAAATGGGGGGGCACTGGAAACACCATATATTTT. Translating gives CASKKWGGTGNTIYF.